This T cell receptor (beta chain) comes out of a study of blood T cell repertoires in COVID-19. Study overall: Nucleic acid was either cDNA or gDNA, and it came from T cells, B-cell-depleted T cells, or PBMCs.

Study processing details: Quantification of nucleated cells was approximated via reference gene primer amplification. TCRdb's table, derived via immunoSEQ multiplex PCR, lists solely in-frame clones and lacks some. The V and J calls and clone size come from that table; D and trimming were worked out from the DNA. The sample has roughly 190,000 clones, around 85% seen once. The V gene's germline CDR1 is SGHVS and CDR2 FNYEAQ. The CDR3 is 15 amino acids. V lost 4 bases, J lost 6 bases, and 8 bases stayed unmatched. Sequencing used peripheral blood. This clonotype was obtained from a woman aged 50 to 60 with acute or convalescent COVID-19. The chain carries TRBV7-6 and TRBJ2-1; 8 positions match TRBD2. The chain's CDR3 is CASSYQREWVNEQFF. Here the CDR3 DNA reads TGTGCCAGCAGCTATCAGCGGGAGTGGGTCAATGAGCAGTTCTTC.